This T cell receptor (beta chain) was captured in a study of blood T cell repertoires in COVID-19. Only in-frame clones appear in the TCRdb table, and some are missing; sequencing was by immunoSEQ multiplex PCR. The table includes roughly 100,000 clones, 89% detected once. The CDR3 has 13 amino acids. After removal of 4 bases from V and 8 bases from J, the junction contained 1 base not matched to a gene. Germline loops: CDR1 SGHDN, CDR2 FVKESK. Sequences were obtained from peripheral blood. The source of this sequence is a woman aged 60 to 75 with acute or convalescent COVID-19. The V and J genes are TRBV14 and TRBJ2-1, with 11 bases that match TRBD2. The CDR3 coding sequence is TGTGCCAGCAGCCGACTAGCGGGATATGAGCAGTTCTTC. The encoded protein is CASSRLAGYEQFF.